A selection of T cell receptor beta chains follows, all from one sample in a study of T cells after yellow fever vaccination. TCRdb called the 5' RACE reads again in MiXCR, with one record for every CDR3 protein. Of about 220,000 distinct CDR3 sequences listed, more than 3% are singletons. The sample here was CD4+ T cells sorted from PBMCs, taken 10 days after the yellow fever booster vaccination. The receptors were gathered from a man aged 18 to 29 who received the YFV17D yellow fever vaccine. Both conserved end residues are part of each CDR3. D genes are given only for firm matches. Size values are once, few and many counts, or a class for expanded clones, and some rows have none.

D gene: .
V gene: TRBV6-5
clone size: few
J gene: TRBJ1-5
CDR3 DNA: TGTGCCAGCAGTTACGGGCATACGGGTCAGCCCCAGCATTTT
CDR3 protein: CASSYGHTGQPQHF

D gene: .
V gene: TRBV5-1
clone size: .
J gene: TRBJ2-2
CDR3 DNA: TGCGCCAGCAGCTTTAGCGCGAACACCGGGGAGCTGTTTTTT
CDR3 protein: CASSFSANTGELFF

D gene: .
V gene: TRBV5-1
clone size: few
J gene: TRBJ1-1
CDR3 DNA: TGCGCCAGCAGCTTGGCCAGGGGCGAGGATATGAACACTGAAGCTTTCTTT
CDR3 protein: CASSLARGEDMNTEAFF

D gene: .
V gene: TRBV20-1
clone size: many
J gene: TRBJ2-5
CDR3 DNA: TGCAGTGCTAGTCGCAGTCAAGAGACCCAGTACTTC
CDR3 protein: CSASRSQETQYF

D gene: .
V gene: TRBV7-2
clone size: .
J gene: TRBJ2-6
CDR3 DNA: TGTGCCAGCAGCTTTGGGGGAACTGGGGCCAACGTCCTGACTTTC
CDR3 protein: CASSFGGTGANVLTF

D gene: TRBD2
V gene: TRBV12-3/TRBV12-4
clone size: .
J gene: TRBJ2-7
CDR3 DNA: TGTGCCAGCTCAAGGGAGGGAGGGGCGTTTGGCGAGCAGTACTTC
CDR3 protein: CASSREGGAFGEQYF

D gene: .
V gene: TRBV7-2
clone size: few
J gene: TRBJ2-5
CDR3 DNA: TGTGCCAGCAGCTTGGAACAGGGAGGCCACTACTTC
CDR3 protein: CASSLEQGGHYF

D gene: TRBD1
V gene: TRBV5-1
clone size: .
J gene: TRBJ2-5
CDR3 DNA: TGCGCCAGCAGCCTCCTGGGACAGGAGCAAGAGACCCAGTACTTC
CDR3 protein: CASSLLGQEQETQYF

D gene: TRBD1
V gene: TRBV5-5
clone size: many
J gene: TRBJ1-1
CDR3 DNA: TGTGCCAGCAGCCTATTGGGTGACAGGGTGCACACTGAAGCTTTCTTT
CDR3 protein: CASSLLGDRVHTEAFF

D gene: TRBD2
V gene: TRBV18
clone size: many
J gene: TRBJ2-1
CDR3 DNA: TGTGCCAGCTCACCCACGCCTAGCGGGGGGGCTCTTAATGAGCAGTTCTTC
CDR3 protein: CASSPTPSGGALNEQFF

D gene: .
V gene: TRBV9
clone size: many
J gene: TRBJ2-1
CDR3 DNA: TGTGCCAGCAGCGTAGGGGGACGGGGCTACAATGAGCAGTTCTTC
CDR3 protein: CASSVGGRGYNEQFF

D gene: .
V gene: TRBV19
clone size: many
J gene: TRBJ1-2
CDR3 DNA: TGTGCCAGTAGTATGAGAGGGGTTTACTACACCTTC
CDR3 protein: CASSMRGVYYTF

D gene: .
V gene: TRBV5-6
clone size: few
J gene: TRBJ2-3
CDR3 DNA: TGTGCCAGCAGCTTGGTCCGGGGGATTCGGGATACGCAGTATTTT
CDR3 protein: CASSLVRGIRDTQYF

D gene: .
V gene: TRBV4-2
clone size: .
J gene: TRBJ2-1
CDR3 DNA: TGTGCCAGCAGCCTGGCGATCGGGGCCGGTTTCAACGATGAGCAGTTCTTC
CDR3 protein: CASSLAIGAGFNDEQFF

D gene: .
V gene: TRBV6-2/TRBV6-3
clone size: .
J gene: TRBJ2-5
CDR3 DNA: TGTGCCAGCAGACAGTGGACTGAGGAGTCCCAGTACTTC
CDR3 protein: CASRQWTEESQYF

D gene: .
V gene: TRBV6-2/TRBV6-3
clone size: many
J gene: TRBJ2-1
CDR3 DNA: TGTGCCAGCACCCCCGGGTGGGCGGGGAACAATGAGCAGTTCTTC
CDR3 protein: CASTPGWAGNNEQFF

D gene: TRBD1
V gene: TRBV12-3/TRBV12-4
clone size: .
J gene: TRBJ2-5
CDR3 DNA: TGTGCCAGCAGTTCACGATGGGACAGCCAAGAGACCCAGTACTTC
CDR3 protein: CASSSRWDSQETQYF

D gene: .
V gene: TRBV19
clone size: .
J gene: TRBJ2-6
CDR3 DNA: TGTGCCAGTAGTGGGTTCTTTAGAGCCGTTGGGGCCAACGTCCTGACTTTC
CDR3 protein: CASSGFFRAVGANVLTF

D gene: TRBD1
V gene: TRBV4-1
clone size: few
J gene: TRBJ1-5
CDR3 DNA: TGCGCCAGCAGCCAAGGGGCAGTAGGGACAGGCCAGCCCCAGCATTTT
CDR3 protein: CASSQGAVGTGQPQHF

D gene: TRBD1
V gene: TRBV29-1
clone size: .
J gene: TRBJ1-2
CDR3 DNA: TGCAGCGTTGATGTCAGGGGGCAAGACTACTATGGCTACACCTTC
CDR3 protein: CSVDVRGQDYYGYTF

D gene: TRBD1
V gene: TRBV18
clone size: many
J gene: TRBJ2-7
CDR3 DNA: TGTGCCAGCTCACCAGGACAGGGCGGCTTCTACGAGCAGTACTTC
CDR3 protein: CASSPGQGGFYEQYF

D gene: TRBD1
V gene: TRBV5-6
clone size: many
J gene: TRBJ2-7
CDR3 DNA: TGTGCCAGCCGACAGAATGGACGGGACAGAGTCTACGAGCAGTACTTC
CDR3 protein: CASRQNGRDRVYEQYF

D gene: TRBD1
V gene: TRBV29-1
clone size: few
J gene: TRBJ1-5
CDR3 DNA: TGCAGCGTCCGGACAGGCCATAGCAATCAGCCCCAGCATTTT
CDR3 protein: CSVRTGHSNQPQHF

D gene: .
V gene: TRBV27
clone size: many
J gene: TRBJ2-3
CDR3 DNA: TGTGCCAGCAGTTTAACCGCAGGGGACGTGAGGACAGATACGCAGTATTTT
CDR3 protein: CASSLTAGDVRTDTQYF

D gene: .
V gene: TRBV5-4
clone size: few
J gene: TRBJ2-1
CDR3 DNA: TGTGCCAGCAGCTTGTACGGAGCCAATGAGCAGTTCTTC
CDR3 protein: CASSLYGANEQFF

D gene: TRBD1
V gene: TRBV7-2
clone size: many
J gene: TRBJ2-1
CDR3 DNA: TGTGCCAGCAGCTTAAAGACAGGGTTTGGCTATGAGCAGTTCTTC
CDR3 protein: CASSLKTGFGYEQFF

D gene: .
V gene: TRBV28
clone size: .
J gene: TRBJ2-2
CDR3 DNA: TGTGCCAGCAGTGATCATGACACCGGGGAGCTGTTTTTT
CDR3 protein: CASSDHDTGELFF

D gene: TRBD1
V gene: TRBV5-1
clone size: many
J gene: TRBJ2-3
CDR3 DNA: TGCGCCAGCAGCTTGTCCCACAGGGGAACAGATACGCAGTATTTT
CDR3 protein: CASSLSHRGTDTQYF

D gene: .
V gene: TRBV6-2/TRBV6-3
clone size: many
J gene: TRBJ1-5
CDR3 DNA: TGTGCCAGCAGTTACTCGAGGAGTAGGGTCATCGGCAATCAGCCCCAGCATTTT
CDR3 protein: CASSYSRSRVIGNQPQHF

D gene: .
V gene: TRBV18
clone size: few
J gene: TRBJ1-5
CDR3 DNA: TGTGCCAGCTCACCAATAGGGACCAATCAGCCCCAGCATTTT
CDR3 protein: CASSPIGTNQPQHF

D gene: TRBD1
V gene: TRBV30
clone size: many
J gene: TRBJ2-3
CDR3 DNA: TGTGCCTGGGGACAGGGCGATTCTGATACGCAGTATTTT
CDR3 protein: CAWGQGDSDTQYF

D gene: TRBD1
V gene: TRBV9
clone size: few
J gene: TRBJ2-2
CDR3 DNA: TGTGCCAGCAGCGTAGAGGGGACAGCGAACACCGGGGAGCTGATTTTT
CDR3 protein: CASSVEGTANTGELIF

D gene: .
V gene: TRBV10-3
clone size: many
J gene: TRBJ1-4
CDR3 DNA: TGTGCCATCAAGGGGCAGGGTAATGAAAAACTGTTTTTT
CDR3 protein: CAIKGQGNEKLFF

D gene: TRBD1
V gene: TRBV7-3
clone size: many
J gene: TRBJ2-5
CDR3 DNA: TGTGCCAGCAGCTTACATGGGGACAGGGGGCAAGAGACCCAGTACTTC
CDR3 protein: CASSLHGDRGQETQYF

D gene: .
V gene: TRBV7-3
clone size: many
J gene: TRBJ1-1
CDR3 DNA: TGTGCCAGCAGCTTAACGGGGGTAGGGACTGAAGCTTTCTTT
CDR3 protein: CASSLTGVGTEAFF

D gene: .
V gene: TRBV18
clone size: few
J gene: TRBJ2-2
CDR3 DNA: TGTGCCAGCTCACTTCAAAAGAACACCGGGGAGCTGTTTTTT
CDR3 protein: CASSLQKNTGELFF

D gene: TRBD1
V gene: TRBV5-4
clone size: .
J gene: TRBJ2-5
CDR3 DNA: TGTGCCAGCAGCTTCACAGGGGGCTCACGGGAGACCCAGTACTTC
CDR3 protein: CASSFTGGSRETQYF

D gene: .
V gene: TRBV5-4
clone size: .
J gene: TRBJ1-2
CDR3 DNA: TGTGCCAGCAGCCAGGACAAGAACTATGGCTACACCTTC
CDR3 protein: CASSQDKNYGYTF

D gene: .
V gene: TRBV20-1
clone size: .
J gene: TRBJ1-2
CDR3 DNA: TGCAGTGCTAAGAGGGGGGCCTATGGCTACACCTTC
CDR3 protein: CSAKRGAYGYTF

D gene: .
V gene: TRBV15
clone size: many
J gene: TRBJ2-3
CDR3 DNA: TGTGCCACCAAATGGAGCCGCACAGATACGCAGTATTTT
CDR3 protein: CATKWSRTDTQYF

D gene: .
V gene: TRBV4-2
clone size: .
J gene: TRBJ1-1
CDR3 DNA: TGTGCCAGCAGCCAAGCCTTACAGGGATCGAACACTGAAGCTTTCTTT
CDR3 protein: CASSQALQGSNTEAFF

D gene: .
V gene: TRBV7-2
clone size: few
J gene: TRBJ2-2
CDR3 DNA: TGTGCCAGCAGCTCCAGACACCCCGGGGAGCTGTTTTTT
CDR3 protein: CASSSRHPGELFF

D gene: .
V gene: TRBV5-5
clone size: many
J gene: TRBJ2-5
CDR3 DNA: TGTGCCAGCAGGTTCGGTTACCAAGAGACCCAGTACTTC
CDR3 protein: CASRFGYQETQYF

D gene: .
V gene: TRBV20-1
clone size: .
J gene: TRBJ1-5
CDR3 DNA: TGCAGTGCTAGAGGCCTCGGGGCTGAAAGGCAGCCCCAGCATTTT
CDR3 protein: CSARGLGAERQPQHF